Shown below are 6 T cell receptor beta chains from a single sample sequenced in a study of a mutant IDH1 vaccine in newly diagnosed glioma. These receptors are not linked to any known antigen. Assay used: immunoSEQ multiplex PCR; TCRdb lists only in-frame clones, some missing. The table has tens of thousands of clones, 81% seen once; the top ten hold approximately 4.7%. Time point: week 35, safety follow-up. Each dose of the vaccine consisted of 300 ug of mutant IDH1 20-mer peptide, with topical imiquimod. Here the sequenced sample was PBMCs, taken from a glioma patient whose treatment included an IDH1 peptide vaccine. Receptors originate from a woman aged 40 to 50 with glioma. Some clones in this sample may be carry-over from other donors' samples.

This rearrangement joins TRBV2 to TRBJ2-5; the match to TRBD2 covers 8 bases. Germline V gives CDR1 SNHLY, CDR2 FYNNEI. Germline trimming cut 2 bases from V and 8 bases from J; bases unmatched to any gene: 10. This CDR3 has 15 amino acids. This CDR3 reads CASSEPPPGRGTQYF. The CDR3 nucleotides are TGTGCCAGCAGTGAACCCCCACCCGGGAGGGGAACCCAGTACTTC.

CDR3 residues: CASSPRIWANTGELFF. The DNA for the CDR3 is TGTGCCAGCAGCCCCCGTATTTGGGCCAACACCGGGGAGCTGTTTTTT. The rearrangement joins TRBV11-2 to TRBJ2-2; no reliable D call. The CDR3 contains 16 residues. V dropped 5 bases and J dropped 2 bases, with 15 bases sitting between them. Germline assignment: CDR1 SGHAT and CDR2 FQNNGV.

The sample holds one count of this clone. This chain uses TRBV4-2 with TRBJ2-7, with D perhaps being TRBD1 or TRBD2 (5 bases each). Germline assignment: CDR1 LGHNA and CDR2 YNFKEQ. V gave up 1 base and J gave up 3 bases, with 13 bases separating them. The CDR3 is 15 amino acids. CDR3 protein: CASSQGTGTNYEQYF. The CDR3 DNA sequence: TGTGCCAGCAGCCAAGGGACCGGGACCAACTACGAGCAGTACTTC.

The V and J genes are TRBV19 and TRBJ2-7; 8 bases are shared with TRBD1. Trimming took 5 bases from V and 2 from J; bases not matched to a gene: 11. Germline V lookup: CDR1 LNHDA, CDR2 SQIVND (reference sequence). There are 16 residues in the CDR3. CDR3 nucleotides: TGTGCCAGTAGTCCCCCCCGGACAGGGACCCCCTACGAGCAGTACTTC. It is translated as CASSPPRTGTPYEQYF.

The chain uses TRBV29-1 and TRBJ2-1, with D hard to call. Between the trimmed V and J ends, which lost 3 bases and 6 bases, there was a span of 9 bases. Germline CDR1 and CDR2: SQVTM and ANQGSEA. The CDR3 covers 12 residues. The CDR3 bases are TGCAGCGTTGAGGGAAGGAGCAATGAGCAGTTCTTC. Its translation is CSVEGRSNEQFF.

Only a few counts were recorded for this clone. This chain joins TRBV5-4 and TRBJ2-4; unclear D gene. Germline CDR1 reads SGHNT; CDR2 reads YYREEE (reference sequence). The CDR3 loop spans 13 amino acids. Trimming cost V 7 bases and J 0 bases, with 8 bases left between them. The CDR3 region has the DNA TGTGCCAGCGGGGAACTAGCCAAAAACATTCAGTACTTC. It is translated as CASGELAKNIQYF.